This T cell receptor beta chain was sequenced during a study of blood T cell repertoires in COVID-19. Across the whole study: Whether acute or convalescent, the COVID-19 samples came from the United States, Italy and Spain. Sources were T cells, B-cell-depleted T cells, or PBMCs; the material itself was cDNA or gDNA.

CDR3 length: 11 residues. The junction had 3 bases not matched to a gene; V was cut back by 6 bases and J by 7 bases. Germline CDR1 reads ENHRY; CDR2 reads SYGVKD. TCRdb's table, derived via immunoSEQ multiplex PCR, lists solely in-frame clones and lacks some. The sample includes roughly 53,000 clones, approximately 80% of them seen just once. In this sample, this clone turned up a few times. The J gene is TRBJ2-7, the V gene TRBV10-3, with 7 bases that match TRBD1. This sequence originates from a man aged 65 to 85 with active or convalescent COVID-19. Sequencing used peripheral blood. Written as DNA, the CDR3 is TGTGCCATCAGCCCAGGGGGAGAGCAGTACTTC. Amino acids: CAISPGGEQYF.